The rows below give T cell receptor beta chains drawn from one sample of a study of post-analysis software for immune sequencing data. TCRdb itself ran the PCR reads through MiXCR, one entry per CDR3 protein. The table includes about 460,000 distinct CDR3 sequences, less than 45% detected once. Material for sequencing was blood. Receptors were obtained from a girl under 18 with multiple sclerosis. The CDR3 runs from the conserved cysteine through the conserved F or W. The D gene is left open where the match is weak. Some rows have no size entry. The others give once, few or many, or a class for an expanded clone.

V gene	D gene	clone size	J gene	CDR3 protein	CDR3 DNA
TRBV5-6	TRBD2	once	TRBJ2-1	CANSLRTSPNYNEQFF	TGTGCCAACAGCCTGCGGACTAGCCCTAACTACAATGAGCAGTTCTTC
TRBV14	NA	NA	TRBJ2-3	CASSLVATALHTDTQYF	TGTGCCAGCAGCCTAGTTGCAACAGCCCTTCACACAGATACGCAGTATTTT
TRBV7-9	NA	NA	TRBJ2-5	CASSPLPGQETQYF	TGTGCCAGCAGCCCGCTCCCGGGGCAAGAGACCCAGTACTTC
TRBV9	TRBD2	few	TRBJ2-1	CASSVGGGGVTNEQFF	TGTGCCAGCAGCGTAGGCGGGGGGGGAGTAACGAATGAGCAGTTCTTC
TRBV20-1	TRBD2	few	TRBJ2-1	CSGGGSVAPQFF	TGCAGTGGTGGCGGGAGTGTTGCCCCCCAGTTCTTC
TRBV10-3	NA	few	TRBJ2-5	CAISESRQLEETQYF	TGTGCCATCAGTGAGTCACGACAGCTTGAGGAGACCCAGTACTTC
TRBV29-1	TRBD1	many	TRBJ2-4	CSVSPLTGGDKNIQYF	TGCAGCGTTTCCCCTTTGACAGGGGGAGACAAAAACATTCAGTACTTC
TRBV6-6	NA	NA	TRBJ1-1	CASSPGGVRGNTEAFF	TGTGCCAGCAGCCCGGGAGGGGTCAGGGGGAACACTGAAGCTTTCTTT
TRBV7-9	NA	NA	TRBJ1-1	CASSLVKGYSTEAFF	TGTGCCAGCAGCTTAGTGAAGGGGTATTCCACTGAAGCTTTCTTT
TRBV20-1	TRBD2	few	TRBJ2-5	CSAEPLAGVETQYF	TGCAGTGCCGAGCCGCTAGCGGGAGTAGAGACCCAGTACTTC
TRBV7-2	NA	NA	TRBJ1-2	CASSPWGGGGSGYTF	TGTGCCAGCAGCCCCTGGGGGGGCGGGGGCTCTGGCTACACCTTC
TRBV29-1	TRBD2	NA	TRBJ2-7	CSVRTGSGSSYEQYF	TGCAGCGTGCGAACGGGTAGCGGGTCCTCCTACGAGCAGTACTTC
TRBV4-2	TRBD1	NA	TRBJ2-1	CASSPDPDRGHEQFF	TGTGCCAGCAGCCCCGACCCGGACAGGGGGCATGAGCAGTTCTTC
TRBV20-1	NA	once	TRBJ2-3	CSVTGIRADTQYF	TGCAGTGTTACAGGGATAAGGGCAGATACGCAGTATTTT
TRBV5-1	NA	NA	TRBJ2-5	CASRKTQETQYF	TGCGCCAGCAGAAAGACCCAAGAGACCCAGTACTTC
TRBV20-1	NA	few	TRBJ2-7	CSARGTHEQYF	TGCAGTGCTAGAGGGACTCACGAGCAGTACTTC
TRBV5-1	NA	NA	TRBJ2-5	CASSPPGQSQETQYF	TGCGCCAGCAGCCCGCCCGGACAGTCCCAAGAGACCCAGTACTTC
TRBV4-1	TRBD2	few	TRBJ2-7	CASSQASGSPYEQYF	TGCGCCAGCAGCCAGGCTAGCGGGAGCCCCTACGAGCAGTACTTC
TRBV5-1	NA	NA	TRBJ2-7	CASSLGPRGDEQYF	TGCGCCAGCAGCTTGGGACCCCGCGGCGACGAGCAGTACTTC
TRBV6-6	NA	NA	TRBJ2-5	CASHPGAKTQYF	TGTGCCAGCCATCCAGGGGCGAAGACCCAGTACTTC
TRBV7-3	NA	few	TRBJ1-5	CASSQNYNQPQHF	TGTGCCAGCAGCCAAAACTACAATCAGCCCCAGCATTTT
TRBV12-3/TRBV12-4	TRBD2	few	TRBJ2-7	CASSLAGGRGEQYF	TGTGCCAGCAGTTTAGCGGGAGGGCGGGGAGAGCAGTACTTC
TRBV28	TRBD2	NA	TRBJ2-7	CACSSGGDLAAYEQYF	TGTGCCTGCAGTTCGGGAGGGGACCTAGCTGCATACGAGCAGTACTTC
TRBV20-1	TRBD2	many	TRBJ2-7	CSAGTSGSYEQYF	TGCAGCGCCGGGACTAGCGGGAGCTACGAGCAGTACTTC